This TCR beta chain was captured by sequencing in a study of blood T cells in healthy people across ages. The CDR3 length is 14 residues. The germline V gene has CDR1 DFQATT and CDR2 SNEGSKA (reference sequence). Losses at the gene ends were 1 base for V and 2 bases for J; bases not matched to a gene: 5. With a J-beta primer mix and a sample-barcoded 5' primer, a second PCR ran about 7 to 12 cycles. All cDNA molecules were each tagged by a template-switch adaptor with 12 random nucleotides. TCRdb reprocessed the 5' RACE reads via MiXCR and lists one record per CDR3 protein. The sample comprises 580,000 or so distinct CDR3 sequences, 40% to 55% of which are singletons, and just under 25% rests with the top ten. At least 7 million PBMCs were isolated per sample.

The V gene is TRBV20-1, the J gene TRBJ2-7, with 7 bases identical to TRBD2. The sequence derives from an elderly man in good health. The specimen was blood. The CDR3 coding sequence is TGCAGTGCTAGAGGAGAGCGGGAAACCTACGAGCAGTACTTC. Its translation: CSARGERETYEQYF.